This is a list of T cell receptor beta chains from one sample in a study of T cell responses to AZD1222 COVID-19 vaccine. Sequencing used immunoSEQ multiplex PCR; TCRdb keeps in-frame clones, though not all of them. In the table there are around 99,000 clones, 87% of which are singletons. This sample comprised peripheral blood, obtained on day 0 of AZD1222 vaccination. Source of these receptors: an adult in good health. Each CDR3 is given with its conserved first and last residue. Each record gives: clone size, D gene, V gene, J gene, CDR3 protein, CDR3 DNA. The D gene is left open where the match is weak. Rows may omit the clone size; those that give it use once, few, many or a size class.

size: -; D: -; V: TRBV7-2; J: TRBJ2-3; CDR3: CASSSFTDTQYF; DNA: TGTGCCAGCAGCTCCTTCACAGATACGCAGTATTTT
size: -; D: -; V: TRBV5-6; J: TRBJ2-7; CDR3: CASSFSGPYEQYF; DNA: TGTGCCAGCAGCTTTAGCGGTCCCTACGAGCAGTACTTC
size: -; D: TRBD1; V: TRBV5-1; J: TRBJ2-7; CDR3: CASSLNVGQGYEQYF; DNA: TGCGCCAGCAGCCTAAATGTAGGACAGGGCTACGAGCAGTACTTC
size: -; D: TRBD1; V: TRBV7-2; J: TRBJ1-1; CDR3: CASSLGDRGDTEAFF; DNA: TGTGCCAGCAGCTTAGGTGACAGGGGGGATACTGAAGCTTTCTTT
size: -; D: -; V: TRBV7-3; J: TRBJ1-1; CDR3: CASSPHTEAFF; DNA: TGTGCCAGCAGCCCTCACACTGAAGCTTTCTTT
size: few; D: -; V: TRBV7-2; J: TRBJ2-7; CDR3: CASSFIVGGRYEQYF; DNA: TGTGCCAGCAGCTTTATAGTGGGGGGGCGCTACGAGCAGTACTTC
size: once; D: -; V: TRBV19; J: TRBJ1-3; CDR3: CASSSDSGNTIYF; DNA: TGTGCCAGTAGTTCGGACTCTGGAAACACCATATATTTT
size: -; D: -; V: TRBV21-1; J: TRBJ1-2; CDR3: CASSKRGQGLVANYGYTF; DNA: TGTGCCAGCAGCAAACGGGGACAGGGCTTAGTAGCTAACTATGGCTACACCTTC
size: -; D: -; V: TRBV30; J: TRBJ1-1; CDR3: CAQRTQPNTEAFF; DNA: TGTGCCCAGAGGACCCAGCCGAACACTGAAGCTTTCTTT
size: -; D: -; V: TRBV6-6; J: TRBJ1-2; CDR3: CASTPGPAINYGYTF; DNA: TGTGCCAGCACCCCAGGGCCCGCCATTAACTATGGCTACACCTTC
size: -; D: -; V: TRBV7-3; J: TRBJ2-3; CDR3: CASSSMGTDTQYF; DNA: TGTGCCAGCAGCTCGATGGGTACAGATACGCAGTATTTT
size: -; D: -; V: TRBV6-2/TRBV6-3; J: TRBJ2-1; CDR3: CASSLGVEQFF; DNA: TGTGCCAGCAGCTTGGGTGTTGAGCAGTTCTTC
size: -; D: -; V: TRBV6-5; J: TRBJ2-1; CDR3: CASSYLGTRFF; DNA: TGTGCCAGCAGTTACCTCGGGACGCGGTTCTTC
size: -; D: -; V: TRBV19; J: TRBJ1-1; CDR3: CASSTTRVKAFF; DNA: TGTGCCAGTAGTACCACACGGGTTAAAGCTTTCTTT
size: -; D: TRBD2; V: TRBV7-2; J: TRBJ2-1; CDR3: CASSLGLAGGPEEQFF; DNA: TGTGCCAGCAGCTTAGGGCTAGCGGGGGGGCCGGAGGAGCAGTTCTTC
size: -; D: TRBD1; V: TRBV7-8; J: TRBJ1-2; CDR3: CASSFRQGDGYTF; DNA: TGTGCCAGCAGCTTTAGACAGGGAGACGGCTACACCTTC
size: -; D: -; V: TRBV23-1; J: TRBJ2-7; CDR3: CASRQTCWTVYEQYF; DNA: TGCGCCAGCAGACAAACCTGCTGGACAGTCTACGAGCAGTACTTC
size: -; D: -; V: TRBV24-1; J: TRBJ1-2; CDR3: CATSDGTMAGSLDGYTF; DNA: TGTGCCACCAGTGATGGGACAATGGCAGGTAGTTTGGACGGCTACACCTTC
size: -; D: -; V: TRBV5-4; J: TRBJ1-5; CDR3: CASSEGSGNSNQPQHF; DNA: TGTGCCAGCAGCGAAGGGTCAGGGAATAGCAATCAGCCCCAGCATTTT
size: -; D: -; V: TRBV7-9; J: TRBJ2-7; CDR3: CASSREYEQYF; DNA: TGTGCCAGCAGTCGAGAGTACGAGCAGTACTTC
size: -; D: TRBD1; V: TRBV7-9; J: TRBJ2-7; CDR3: CASSVRGLDEQYF; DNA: TGTGCCAGCAGCGTCAGGGGGCTCGACGAGCAGTACTTC
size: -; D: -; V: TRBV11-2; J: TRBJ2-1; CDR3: CASSLERPSYNEQFF; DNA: TGTGCCAGCAGTTTAGAACGGCCATCCTACAATGAGCAGTTCTTC
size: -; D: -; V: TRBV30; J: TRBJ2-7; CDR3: CAWSVRQEPYEQYF; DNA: TGTGCCTGGAGTGTACGTCAGGAACCCTACGAGCAGTACTTC
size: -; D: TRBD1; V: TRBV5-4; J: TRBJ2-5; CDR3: CASSLVAGQDQETQYF; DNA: TGTGCCAGCAGCTTGGTTGCCGGACAGGACCAAGAGACCCAGTACTTC
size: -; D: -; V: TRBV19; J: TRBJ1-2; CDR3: CASSMDATVTSYGYTF; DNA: TGTGCCAGTAGTATGGATGCAACAGTTACTTCCTATGGCTACACCTTC
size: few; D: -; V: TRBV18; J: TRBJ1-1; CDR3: CASSPGDLPEAFF; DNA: TGTGCCAGCTCACCAGGGGATCTTCCTGAAGCTTTCTTT
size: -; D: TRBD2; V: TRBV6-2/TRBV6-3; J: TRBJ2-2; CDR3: CASSYSRGGLNTGELFF; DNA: TGTGCCAGCAGTTACTCTCGCGGGGGTCTAAACACCGGGGAGCTGTTTTTT
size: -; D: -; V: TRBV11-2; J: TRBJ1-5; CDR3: CASSLGLNQPQHF; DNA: TGTGCCAGCAGCTTAGGGCTTAATCAGCCCCAGCATTTT
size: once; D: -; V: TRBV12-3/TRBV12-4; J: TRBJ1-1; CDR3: CASSQAGNTEAFF; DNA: TGTGCCAGCAGTCAGGCAGGGAACACTGAAGCTTTCTTT
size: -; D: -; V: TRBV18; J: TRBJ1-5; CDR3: CASSRGVTEPQHF; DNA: TGTGCCAGCTCACGAGGGGTTACGGAGCCCCAGCATTTT
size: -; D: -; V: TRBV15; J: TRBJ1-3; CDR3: CATSSRERNTIYF; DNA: TGTGCCACCTCCTCTCGTGAGAGAAACACCATATATTTT
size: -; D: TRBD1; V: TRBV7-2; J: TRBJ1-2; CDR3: CASSYSAGGNYGYTF; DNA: TGTGCCAGCAGCTATAGCGCAGGGGGTAACTATGGCTACACCTTC
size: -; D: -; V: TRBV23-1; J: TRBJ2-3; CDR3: CASSLNRADTQYF; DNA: TGCGCCAGCAGTCTCAACCGGGCGGATACGCAGTATTTT